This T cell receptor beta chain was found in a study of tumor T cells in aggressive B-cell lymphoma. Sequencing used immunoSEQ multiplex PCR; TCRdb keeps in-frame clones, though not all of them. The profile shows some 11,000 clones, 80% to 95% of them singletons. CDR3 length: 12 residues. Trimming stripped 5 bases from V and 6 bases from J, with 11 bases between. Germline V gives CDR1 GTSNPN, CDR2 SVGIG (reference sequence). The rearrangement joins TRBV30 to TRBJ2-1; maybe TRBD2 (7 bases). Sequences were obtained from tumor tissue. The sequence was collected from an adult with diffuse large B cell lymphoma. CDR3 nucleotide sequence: TGTGCCTGGCGGGGGGCGGGCAATGAGCAGTTCTTC. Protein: CAWRGAGNEQFF.